Presented here are 24 T cell receptor beta chains from one specimen sequenced in a study of identical twins. One entry per CDR3 protein, called by TCRdb with MiXCR from the 5' RACE reads. The table records around 570,000 distinct CDR3 sequences, nearly 10% of them present only once. In addition, the sample was reused for a study of yellow fever vaccine responses in identical twins.

Material: PBMCs. Receptors originate from a woman younger than 30 in good health.

The gene calls are TRBV23-1 and TRBJ1-5; D uncertain. Being an ORF, TRBV23-1 has a function that is uncertain. The CDR3 is 14 residues long. Trimming left V 1 base short and J 3 bases short, with 7 bases between. The CDR3 DNA is TGCGCCAGCAGTCAATGGCAAGTCAATCAGCCCCAGCATTTT. Translating it yields CASSQWQVNQPQHF.

This clonotype was detected only a few times. The V call is TRBV7-2, the J call TRBJ1-2; TRBD1 agrees at 12 bases. Germline loops: CDR1 SGHTA, CDR2 FQGNSA. J lost 4 bases, V lost 1 base, and 4 bases had no gene match. The CDR3 is 16 residues long. CDR3 loop: CASSLGGTGGLYGYTF. Here the CDR3 DNA reads TGTGCCAGCAGCTTAGGCGGGACAGGGGGCCTCTATGGCTACACCTTC.

This rearrangement joins TRBV5-1 to TRBJ2-7; maybe TRBD1 (5 bases). This CDR3 contains 13 residues. Germline V gives CDR1 SGHRS, CDR2 YFSETQ. Between the trimmed V and J ends, which lost 4 bases and 7 bases, there was a span of 15 bases. The CDR3 DNA follows: TGCGCCAGCAGCCCGGACACCATGGGGGAGCAGTACTTC. Translating it yields CASSPDTMGEQYF.

This clonotype showed up just a few times. This sequence joins TRBV9 and TRBJ2-3; no definite D call. There are 15 residues in the CDR3. Per the germline V gene, CDR1 is SGDLS and CDR2 is YYNGEE. Trimming cost V 2 bases and J 0 bases, with 10 bases left between them. DNA for the CDR3: TGTGCCAGCAGCGTTACAGCTGCTAGCACAGATACGCAGTATTTT. This codes for CASSVTAASTDTQYF.

Many counts were recorded for this clonotype. The rearrangement links TRBV7-2 to TRBJ2-1; D gene uncertain. The CDR3 has 14 amino acids. Trimming cost V 2 bases and J 8 bases, with 13 bases left between them. In germline, CDR1 is SGHTA, CDR2 FQGNSA. The CDR3 region has the DNA TGTGCCAGCAGCTTATTTCCCGCAACCGATGAGCAGTTCTTC. It encodes CASSLFPATDEQFF.

The table lists this clonotype with many counts. The gene calls are TRBV10-3 and TRBJ2-1; unclear D gene. The CDR3 is 13 residues long. Germline V lookup: CDR1 ENHRY, CDR2 SYGVKD. Deletions cut 10 bases from V and 9 bases from J, with 19 bases between. The CDR3 DNA sequence: TGTGCCACCTCCGGGCGGACGATGACTGAGCAGTTCTTC. As protein: CATSGRTMTEQFF.

This clonotype was counted at least ten times. This chain joins TRBV5-1 and TRBJ2-2; 7 bases agree with TRBD2. The ends lost 8 bases at V and 8 bases at J; junction bases unmatched: 12. Germline assignment: CDR1 SGHRS and CDR2 YFSETQ. The CDR3 spans 14 residues. For the CDR3, the DNA is TGCGCCAGACATACGCTAGCGGCCTGTGGGGAGCTGTTTTTT. Residues: CARHTLAACGELFF.

The V gene is TRBV28, the J gene TRBJ1-2; TRBD1 is a possible D gene (5 bases). The length of the CDR3 is 14 residues. Trimming took 4 bases from V and 5 from J, leaving 14 bases between them. Per the germline V gene, CDR1 is MDHEN and CDR2 is SYDVKM. CDR3 in amino acids: CASSSPGLKYGYTF. The DNA of the CDR3 is TGTGCCAGCAGTTCCCCGGGACTAAAATATGGCTACACCTTC.

This clonotype occurred a few times. The rearrangement links TRBV10-1 to TRBJ2-7; 8 bases line up with TRBD2. The CDR3 runs to 16 residues. Germline trimming cut 4 bases from V and 4 bases from J; bases unmatched to any gene: 12. Germline CDR1 and CDR2: WNHNN and SYGVQD (reference sequence). CDR3 sequence (DNA): TGCGCCAGCAGTGGCGACATCAAGCGGGAGAAGTACGAGCAGTACTTC. Translation gives CASSGDIKREKYEQYF.

J is TRBJ2-2 and V is TRBV30, with D possibly matching TRBD1 (5 bases). Germline V gene lookup returns CDR1 GTSNPN and CDR2 SVGIG (reference sequence). The CDR3 consists of 13 residues. V lost 3 bases and J lost 5, with 10 bases in between. The CDR3 loop reads CAWSSQGTGELFF. As DNA, the CDR3 is TGTGCCTGGAGCTCCCAGGGAACCGGGGAGCTGTTTTTT. The full variable domain, completed using reference TRBV30 and TRBJ2-2, is SQTIHQWPATLVQPVGSPLSLECTVEGTSNPNLYWYRQAAGRGLQLLFYSVGIGQISSEVPQNLSASRPQDRQFILSSKKLLLSDSGFYLCAWSSQGTGELFFGEGSRLTVL.

This clonotype was seen a handful of times. The junction differs from germline at one of its ends, possibly a read error. The rearrangement joins TRBV18 to TRBJ2-7; 7 nucleotides align to TRBD1. Germline CDR1 and CDR2: KGHSH and LQKENI. This CDR3 is built from 14 residues. In DNA, the CDR3 is TGTGCCAGCTCATCACCGACAGGGTTGGCCGAGCAGTACTTC. This translates into CASSSPTGLAEQYF.

This clonotype showed up many times. This sequence joins TRBV29-1 and TRBJ1-2; D ambiguous. Trimming removed 1 base at V and 8 bases at J, with 8 bases between. Germline-derived CDR1 and CDR2 are SQVTM and ANQGSEA. The CDR3 loop spans 11 amino acids. The CDR3 loop is CSVEVRGGYTF. CDR3 sequence (DNA): TGCAGCGTTGAAGTGCGCGGGGGCTACACCTTC.

CDR3 residues: CASSQVDMRSYEQYF. The CDR3 bases are TGCGCCAGCAGCCAAGTCGACATGCGCTCCTACGAGCAGTACTTC. The V call is TRBV4-1, the J call TRBJ2-7; D is unresolved. Per germline, CDR1 MGHRA and CDR2 YSYEKL. V lost 1 base to trimming and J lost 0 bases, with 10 bases between them. The CDR3 is 15 amino acids.

The V gene is TRBV2, the J gene TRBJ2-1; 11 nucleotides line up with TRBD1. V shed 6 bases, J shed 7 bases, and the junction held 5 bases outside the gene matches. CDR1 is SNHLY and CDR2 is FYNNEI in the germline V gene. The CDR3 contains 14 residues. This chain's CDR3 is CASRHGTGGNEQFF. CDR3 nucleotide sequence: TGTGCCAGCAGGCACGGGACAGGGGGAAATGAGCAGTTCTTC.

This clonotype was found a few times. The chain is built from TRBV11-2 and TRBJ2-4; weak D call: TRBD2 (6 bases). The CDR3 runs 21 residues. V was shortened by 0 bases and J by 0 bases, with 24 bases between the two germline ends. CDR1 is SGHAT and CDR2 is FQNNGV in the germline V gene. The CDR3 reads CASSLEAGAGLSMRAKNIQYF. The CDR3, as DNA: TGTGCCAGCAGCTTAGAAGCGGGTGCGGGGCTATCCATGCGAGCCAAAAACATTCAGTACTTC.

This clonotype was recorded at least ten times. The V and J genes are TRBV5-1 and TRBJ2-3, with D hard to call. Germline-derived CDR1 and CDR2 are SGHRS and YFSETQ. Trimming pared 4 bases from V and 6 bases from J, leaving 6 bases between. The CDR3 contains 11 residues. The CDR3: CASSAADTQYF. In DNA, the CDR3 is TGCGCCAGCAGCGCCGCGGATACGCAGTATTTT. Using reference TRBV5-1 and TRBJ2-3 for the parts outside the CDR3, the full variable domain is KAGVTQTPRYLIKTRGQQVTLSCSPISGHRSVSWYQQTPGQGLQFLFEYFSETQRNKGNFPGRFSGRQFSNSRSEMNVSTLELGDSALYLCASSAADTQYFGPGTRLTVL.

The chain uses TRBV27 and TRBJ2-7; either TRBD1 or TRBD2 may fit D (5 bases each). This CDR3 is 15 amino acids long. The V gene lost 5 bases and the J gene lost 2 bases, with 16 bases spanning the gap. Germline V gene lookup returns CDR1 MNHEY and CDR2 SMNVEV (reference sequence). DNA for the CDR3: TGTGCCAGCAGTCTGAGCCGGGACGCGGCCTACGAGCAGTACTTC. It translates to CASSLSRDAAYEQYF.

This clonotype showed up just a few times. The gene calls are TRBV28 and TRBJ2-3, with 8 bases matching TRBD2. This CDR3 is 16 amino acids long. In germline, CDR1 is MDHEN, CDR2 SYDVKM. The J segment lost 1 base and the V segment lost 3 bases, leaving 6 bases of the junction unmatched. CDR3 in amino acids: CASSLGTGRGTDTQYF. CDR3 nucleotides: TGTGCCAGCAGTTTGGGGACCGGGAGGGGCACAGATACGCAGTATTTT.

The sample holds many counts of this clonotype. The chain couples TRBV12-5 to TRBJ2-5; TRBD1 is a possible D gene (6 bases). The CDR3 extends over 14 amino acids. Germline loops: CDR1 LGHNT, CDR2 FRNRAP. The V end lost 1 base, the J end lost 3 bases, and 9 bases lay between the germline ends. The CDR3 sequence: CASGLEDSEETQYF. The CDR3 DNA is TGTGCTAGTGGTTTGGAGGACAGTGAAGAGACCCAGTACTTC.

This clonotype has just a few counts. V gene TRBV7-2 combines with J gene TRBJ2-6; D is perhaps TRBD2 (6 bases). This CDR3 region has 16 residues. Germline V gene data show CDR1 as SGHTA and CDR2 as FQGNSA. V dropped 2 bases and J dropped 1 base, with 9 bases sitting between them. The CDR3 reads CASSLIAGSGANVLTF. As DNA, the CDR3 is TGTGCCAGCAGCTTAATCGCGGGGTCTGGGGCCAACGTCCTGACTTTC.

This clonotype was counted ten times or more. The chain recombines TRBV2 with TRBJ2-2; no definite D call. Germline V gives CDR1 SNHLY, CDR2 FYNNEI. The CDR3 loop spans 13 amino acids. Trimming removed 2 bases from V and 6 bases from J, with 7 bases in between. The CDR3 here is CASSEIGAGELFF. The DNA of the CDR3 is TGTGCCAGCAGTGAAATCGGTGCCGGGGAGCTGTTTTTT. The entire variable domain, with the rest obtained from reference TRBV2 and TRBJ2-2, is as follows: EPEVTQTPSHQVTQMGQEVILRCVPISNHLYFYWYRQILGQKVEFLVSFYNNEISEKSEIFDDQFSVERPDGSNFTLKIRSTKLEDSAMYFCASSEIGAGELFFGEGSRLTVL.

This clonotype was recorded at least ten times. CDR3 sequence (DNA): TGTGCCAGCAGTTTCGACCAGGGGGAGTCAGGGGAGACCCAGTACTTC. Translation gives CASSFDQGESGETQYF. The rearrangement links TRBV7-9 to TRBJ2-5, with TRBD1 identical over 7 bases. The CDR3 totals 16 residues. V was clipped by 6 bases and J by 5 bases; unmatched bases: 15. Germline V gene lookup returns CDR1 SEHNR and CDR2 FQNEAQ (reference sequence).

V usage is TRBV20-1 and J usage is TRBJ2-2; D remains unclear. CDR1 and CDR2 from the germline V gene are DFQATT and SNEGSKA (reference sequence). V was cut by 6 bases and J by 4 bases, with 15 bases left in between. The CDR3 has 14 residues. The CDR3 loop is CSAPVGRPTGELFF. CDR3 sequence (DNA): TGCAGTGCCCCAGTTGGTCGTCCCACCGGGGAGCTGTTTTTT.

This clonotype was observed a handful of times. The chain recombines TRBV5-1 with TRBJ2-1, with TRBD1 matching over 9 bases. V lost 3 bases and J lost 2; bases outside the gene matches: 3. In germline, CDR1 is SGHRS, CDR2 YFSETQ. This CDR3 is 15 amino acids long. The CDR3 nucleotides read TGCGCCAGCAGCTGGGGGACAGGGACCTACAATGAGCAGTTCTTC. Its translation: CASSWGTGTYNEQFF.